Shown below are 8 T cell receptor beta chains from a single sample sequenced in a study of T-cell reconstitution after alpha-beta-depleted transplantation in children. This sample's TCRbeta library carried unique molecular identifier barcodes. TCRdb independently ran MiXCR on the PCR reads; one entry per CDR3 protein. The sample lists about 260,000 distinct CDR3 sequences, around 8% occurring once. Here the sequenced sample was PBMCs, mostly from graft donor cells, taken 180 days after TCRalphabeta/CD19-depleted stem cell transplant. Receptors were obtained from a male patient aged 5 to 17 who had a stem cell transplant for acute lymphoblastic leukemia, so the T cells may come from the graft donor.

The table lists this clonotype with many counts. The rearrangement uses TRBV7-3 and TRBJ1-4; D remains unclear. V lost 2 bases, J lost 5 bases, and 12 bases lay in between. This CDR3 region has 15 residues. Germline CDR1 and CDR2: SGHTA and FQGTGA. The CDR3 region has the DNA TGTGCCAGCAGCTTAGGGTTGTTGGGGAATGAAAAACTGTTTTTT. Translation: CASSLGLLGNEKLFF.

The CDR3 DNA reads as TGTGCCAGTAGTAATCCGGGCTCCTACGAGCAGTACTTC. This codes for CASSNPGSYEQYF. The chain links TRBV19 to TRBJ2-7; D is uncertain. The CDR3 covers 13 residues. The V gene's germline CDR1 is LNHDA and CDR2 SQIVND (reference sequence). The ends were cut back, 4 bases at V and 0 bases at J, with 7 bases in the middle.

The V and J genes are TRBV19 and TRBJ2-7; D is uncertain. Deletions cut 5 bases from V and 3 bases from J, with 8 bases between. This CDR3 is 12 amino acids long. Germline V lookup: CDR1 LNHDA, CDR2 SQIVND (reference sequence). The CDR3 region has the DNA TGTGCCAGTAGTGGCGACGGCTACGAGCAGTACTTC. Translating it yields CASSGDGYEQYF.

Remarks on this clonotype: This could be a read error, since a much larger clone is one nucleotide away. The rearrangement links TRBV10-3 to TRBJ1-1; D not resolved. CDR3 size: 12 residues. V lost 7 bases, J lost 1 base, and 7 bases lay in between. CDR1 and CDR2 (germline): ENHRY, SYGVKD. As DNA, the CDR3 is TGTGCCATCAAAAGGGAGAACACTGAAGCTTTCTTT. Protein sequence: CAIKRENTEAFF.

Points on this clonotype: A much larger clone lies a single base off, so this may be a read error. The V call is TRBV12-3 or TRBV12-4, the J call TRBJ2-7; TRBD2 matches at 12 bases. This CDR3 region has 15 residues. In DNA, the CDR3 is TGTGACAGCAGTACCACTAGCGGGAGGTGGTACGAGCAGTACTTC. This codes for CDSSTTSGRWYEQYF.

Many counts were recorded for this clonotype. The chain has TRBV29-1 and TRBJ2-1; TRBD1 aligns across 7 bases. The V gene's germline CDR1 is SQVTM and CDR2 ANQGSEA. This CDR3 is 14 amino acids long. V gave up 4 bases and J gave up 7 bases; unmatched junction bases: 10. This CDR3 reads CSVGRDSIGNEQFF. The CDR3 region has the DNA TGCAGCGTTGGACGGGACAGTATTGGAAATGAGCAGTTCTTC.

The sample holds many counts of this clonotype. The V gene is TRBV4-3, the J gene TRBJ2-1; D remains ambiguous. The CDR3 runs to 14 residues. Per germline, CDR1 LGHNA and CDR2 YSLEER. The ends were cut back, 1 base at V and 5 bases at J, with 9 bases in the middle. The CDR3 DNA reads TGCGCCAGCAGCCAAGGGGCAGTCCACAATGAGCAGTTCTTC. Amino acids: CASSQGAVHNEQFF.

In this sample, this clonotype turned up many times. The chain recombines TRBV20-1 with TRBJ2-1, with 8 bases lining up with TRBD2. Germline trimming cut 0 bases from V and 10 bases from J; bases unmatched to any gene: 14. The CDR3 runs to 16 residues. Germline V lookup: CDR1 DFQATT, CDR2 SNEGSKA (reference sequence). The CDR3 DNA sequence: TGCAGTGCTAGAGATCTCGGGGGGGGCCTAGGTTGGGAGCAGTTCTTC. Amino acids: CSARDLGGGLGWEQFF.